The TCR beta chain under discussion was sequenced for a study of T cell changes during pregnancy in multiple sclerosis. The repertoire was sequenced with immunoSEQ multiplex PCR; TCRdb's copy has only in-frame clones and lacks some. In the table there are roughly 47,000 clones, under 95% of which are singletons. The CDR3 extends over 14 amino acids. The V gene's germline CDR1 is MNHNY and CDR2 SVGAGI (reference sequence). Trimming took 5 bases from V and 2 from J, leaving 12 bases between them. The V call is TRBV6-6, the J call TRBJ2-5, with D possibly being TRBD1 (6 bases). This TCR was sampled from a female donor with multiple sclerosis, enrolled in a pregnancy study. Sample: CD8+ T cells from peripheral blood mononuclear cells, taken before pregnancy. The CDR3: CASSVQGSQETQYF. CDR3 coding DNA: TGTGCCAGCAGTGTACAGGGTTCTCAAGAGACCCAGTACTTC.